The clone carrying this T cell receptor (beta chain) was observed at least ten times. As yet, its antigen is unknown. These data belong to a study of identical twins. Study-wide findings and caveats: Where out-of-frame alpha sequences were twin-shared, they showed excess low generation probability. In zero-insertion analyses, partial confounding could arise from invariant MAIT and iNKT cells.

The CDR3 length is 13 residues. Germline V gene sequence: CDR1 SQVTM, CDR2 ANQGSEA. V gave up 4 bases and J gave up 0 bases; unmatched junction bases: 2. Unique molecular identifiers were present on the cDNA, and a universal primer site came from template switching. TCRdb re-called the 5' RACE reads with MiXCR, one entry per CDR3 protein. Among some 500,000 distinct CDR3 sequences listed, 9% to 10% were seen once. These data also featured in a second study, about yellow fever vaccine responses in identical twins. From that paper: Twins' vaccine T cell response reportedly gave the appearance of partial convergence and partial personalization.

Sequencing input: PBMCs. This clonotype was sampled from a woman between 18 and 29 years old in good health. The chain joins TRBV29-1 to TRBJ1-1, with 7 positions matching TRBD1. CDR3 residues: CSVGGTVNTEAFF. In DNA, the CDR3 is TGCAGCGTTGGGGGGACAGTGAACACTGAAGCTTTCTTT.